The 20 T cell receptor beta chains in this list originate from one sample, sequenced in a study of CD8 T cells in ankylosing spondylitis. Each CDR3 protein gets one entry after TCRdb re-called the 5' RACE reads with MiXCR. This sample carries a few hundred thousand distinct CDR3 sequences, 15% to 20% of them seen once, and the ten largest clones take less than 35%. Sequenced material: blood, either unsorted or a sorted T cell fraction (not recorded which). The receptors come from a male donor with ankylosing spondylitis or in good health (not recorded which).

This clonotype was seen more than once but under ten times. The V gene is TRBV7-8, the J gene TRBJ2-1; a weak D match, TRBD2 (6 bases). The CDR3 runs 14 residues. V was shortened by 3 bases and J by 7 bases, with 13 bases between the two germline ends. Germline assignment: CDR1 SGHVS and CDR2 FQNEAQ. The DNA of the CDR3 is TGTGCCAGCAGCTTGGCGGGGTCGGATAATGAGCAGTTCTTC. Translated: CASSLAGSDNEQFF.

The table lists this clonotype with many counts. This sequence joins TRBV4-3 and TRBJ2-7; D might be TRBD1 (6 bases). V dropped 1 base and J dropped 2 bases, with 6 bases sitting between them. CDR1 and CDR2 (germline): LGHNA, YSLEER. CDR3 length: 13 amino acids. In DNA form, the CDR3 reads TGCGCCAGCAGCCAAGGACAGGCCTACGAGCAGTACTTC. Amino acid sequence: CASSQGQAYEQYF.

The chain carries TRBV4-3 and TRBJ1-1, with D tentatively TRBD1 (6 bases). Germline CDR1 is LGHNA and CDR2 is YSLEER. The CDR3 is made up of 14 amino acids. V lost 3 bases and J 1 base, leaving 9 bases between the germline ends. The CDR3 sequence is CASSQGAENTEAFF. The CDR3 DNA is TGCGCCAGCAGCCAGGGGGCGGAGAACACTGAAGCTTTCTTT.

This clonotype has a count of ten or more. The chain combines TRBV5-1 with TRBJ2-1, with 8 bases matching TRBD2. V trimming: 3 bases; J trimming: 6 bases; junction bases outside the gene matches: 8. This CDR3 has 15 residues. Germline V lookup: CDR1 SGHRS, CDR2 YFSETQ. The CDR3 region has the DNA TGCGCCAGCAGCTCGAGCGGGAGAGGGTCCAATGAGCAGTTCTTC. Amino acid sequence: CASSSSGRGSNEQFF.

The chain couples TRBV9 to TRBJ1-4, with 10 nucleotides matching TRBD1. This CDR3 has 14 residues. After removal of 2 bases from V and 8 bases from J, the junction contained 3 bases not matched to a gene. Germline values: CDR1 SGDLS, CDR2 YYNGEE. The CDR3 DNA sequence: TGTGCCAGCAGCGTGGACAGGGGGGGCGAAAAACTGTTTTTT. Protein: CASSVDRGGEKLFF.

This clonotype was observed many times. The J gene is TRBJ2-7, the V gene TRBV4-2; maybe TRBD2 (5 bases). V lost 4 bases and J lost 4, with 11 bases in between. The V gene's germline CDR1 is LGHNA and CDR2 YNFKEQ. The CDR3 covers 13 residues. The CDR3 reads CASSPSRGYEQYF. The CDR3, as DNA: TGTGCCAGCAGCCCTTCGCGAGGGTACGAGCAGTACTTC.

V is TRBV6-6 and J is TRBJ2-1; no reliable D call. The CDR3 has 12 residues. Per germline, CDR1 MNHNY and CDR2 SVGAGI (reference sequence). V gave up 6 bases and J gave up 6 bases, with 9 bases separating them. The CDR3 region has the DNA TGTGCCAGCAGCACAAATAGCAATGAGCAGTTCTTC. This sequence encodes CASSTNSNEQFF.

This rearrangement joins TRBV4-1 to TRBJ2-2; D remains unclear. Germline CDR1 and CDR2: MGHRA and YSYEKL. CDR3 length: 16 residues. V was trimmed by 4 bases and J by 7 bases, leaving 19 bases between them. CDR3 amino acids: CASSRSEDLFFGELFF. CDR3 bases: TGCGCCAGCAGCCGGAGTGAGGACCTGTTTTTCGGGGAGCTGTTTTTT.

This clonotype came up a few times. The J gene is TRBJ2-2, the V gene TRBV5-1; TRBD1 agrees at 9 bases. The CDR3 runs to 19 residues. With V trimmed by 0 bases and J by 5 bases, 14 bases remained unmatched. Germline V gene lookup returns CDR1 SGHRS and CDR2 YFSETQ. In DNA, the CDR3 is TGCGCCAGCAGCTTGGCCCGGGACAGGGTCTCCAGGTTGACCGGGGAGCTGTTTTTT. Its protein product is CASSLARDRVSRLTGELFF.

The chain joins TRBV5-1 to TRBJ2-7; D is unclear. Per germline, CDR1 SGHRS and CDR2 YFSETQ. The CDR3 sequence is 15 residues long. The germline V and J ends were trimmed by 0 bases and 2 bases, with 12 bases remaining between them. CDR3: CASSLGDSPPYEQYV. The CDR3 DNA follows: TGCGCCAGCAGCTTGGGAGACTCCCCCCCCTACGAGCAGTACGTC.

V gene TRBV12-3 or TRBV12-4 combines with J gene TRBJ1-1; D is perhaps TRBD1 (6 bases). V gave up 0 bases and J gave up 8 bases, with 10 bases separating them. The CDR3 covers 13 residues. The CDR3: CASSLALDREAFF. CDR3 coding DNA: TGTGCCAGCAGTTTAGCCTTAGACAGGGAAGCTTTCTTT.

Comments on this clonotype: A single base separates this from a much larger clone, so it may be a read error. For the CDR3, the DNA is TGCAGCGTTGAGCTAAGGGGCGTTTTCTCCTACGAGCAGTACTTC. As protein: CSVELRGVFSYEQYF. The chain uses TRBV29-1 and TRBJ2-7, with D possibly TRBD1 on 5 matching bases. This CDR3 has 15 amino acids. In germline, CDR1 is SQVTM, CDR2 ANQGSEA. V lost 3 bases, J lost 0 bases, and 15 bases lay in between.

A single count supports this clonotype. The chain has TRBV5-1 and TRBJ2-7, with TRBD2 matching over 10 bases. CDR1 SGHRS and CDR2 YFSETQ come from the germline V gene. The CDR3 length is 19 residues. With 0 bases clipped from V and 0 bases from J, the junction kept 12 bases outside the gene matches. The CDR3 bases are TGCGCCAGCAGCTTGGGAACGGGGCTAGCGGGAGAAAGCTCCTACGAGCAGTACTTC. Translation gives CASSLGTGLAGESSYEQYF.

V usage is TRBV11-1 and J usage is TRBJ2-7; D call uncertain. The germline gives CDR1 SGHAT, CDR2 FQDESV (reference sequence). V lost 3 bases and J lost 7, with 16 bases in between. The CDR3 length is 14 residues. The CDR3 DNA is TGTGCCAGCAGCTTTTCCGGCCGTCGATGGGAGCAGTACTTC. This codes for CASSFSGRRWEQYF.

The chain carries TRBV15 and TRBJ2-5; the D is unclear. This CDR3 has 13 residues. V was trimmed by 5 bases and J by 2 bases, leaving 9 bases between them. The germline V gene encodes CDR1 LNHNV and CDR2 YYDKDF (reference sequence). CDR3 amino acids: CATSGMWQETQYF. CDR3 DNA: TGTGCCACCAGCGGGATGTGGCAAGAGACCCAGTACTTC.

This clonotype was observed a handful of times. The V call is TRBV7-2, the J call TRBJ1-2; 7 positions agree with TRBD1. V lost 2 bases, J lost 6 bases, and 9 bases stayed unmatched. Looked up from germline, CDR1 is SGHTA and CDR2 is FQGNSA. This CDR3 contains 15 residues. For the CDR3, the DNA is TGTGCCAGCAGCTTAAAGCAGGGGGATATGGATGGCTACACCTTC. It is translated as CASSLKQGDMDGYTF.

The chain is built from TRBV29-1 and TRBJ1-4; 7 bases are shared with TRBD1. The CDR3 extends over 15 amino acids. From germline, CDR1 is SQVTM and CDR2 ANQGSEA. Losses at the gene ends were 2 bases for V and 4 bases for J; bases not matched to a gene: 7. In DNA form, the CDR3 reads TGCAGCGTTGAATTAGGACAGGCCCATAATGAAAAACTGTTTTTT. Protein: CSVELGQAHNEKLFF.

The V call is TRBV12-3 or TRBV12-4, the J call TRBJ2-3; perhaps TRBD2 as D (5 bases). The CDR3 has 14 residues. With 5 bases removed from V and 2 bases from J, the gap between germline ends came to 11 bases. The CDR3 region is CASSLPDSTDTQYF. The CDR3 region has the DNA TGTGCCAGCAGTCTCCCGGACTCCACAGATACGCAGTATTTT.

The chain combines TRBV11-2 with TRBJ2-7; 9 nucleotides align to TRBD2. The germline V gene encodes CDR1 SGHAT and CDR2 FQNNGV. The CDR3 runs to 16 residues. After removal of 1 base from V and 3 bases from J, the junction contained 7 bases not matched to a gene. The CDR3 DNA reads as TGTGCCAGCAGCTTAGCGTGGCGGGAGGGCCGCTACGAGCAGTACTTC. It codes for CASSLAWREGRYEQYF.

This clonotype was counted a few times. The J gene is TRBJ2-7, the V gene TRBV6-1; D call uncertain. In germline, CDR1 is MNHNS, CDR2 SASEGT. Trimming left V 6 bases short and J 5 bases short, with 23 bases between. This CDR3 is built from 16 residues. CDR3: CASRANRDTSLDEQYF. The CDR3, as DNA: TGTGCCAGCAGGGCTAATCGCGATACATCGCTCGACGAGCAGTACTTC.